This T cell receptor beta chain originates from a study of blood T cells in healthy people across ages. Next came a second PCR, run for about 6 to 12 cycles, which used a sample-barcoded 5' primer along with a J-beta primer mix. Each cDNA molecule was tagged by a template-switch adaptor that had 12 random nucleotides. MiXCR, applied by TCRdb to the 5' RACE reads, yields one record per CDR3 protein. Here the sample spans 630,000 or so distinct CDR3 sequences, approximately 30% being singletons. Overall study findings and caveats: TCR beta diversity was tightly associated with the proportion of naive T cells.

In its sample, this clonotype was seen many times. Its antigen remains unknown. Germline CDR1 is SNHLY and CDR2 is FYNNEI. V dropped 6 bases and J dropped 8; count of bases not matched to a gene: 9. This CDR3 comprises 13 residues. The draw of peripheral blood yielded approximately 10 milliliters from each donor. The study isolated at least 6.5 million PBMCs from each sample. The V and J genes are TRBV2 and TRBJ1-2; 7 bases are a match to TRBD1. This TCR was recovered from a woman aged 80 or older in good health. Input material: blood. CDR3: CASRAGTDGGYTF. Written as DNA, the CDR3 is TGTGCCAGCAGAGCCGGGACAGACGGAGGCTACACCTTC.